The 21 T cell receptor beta chains presented below share a single source sample, sequenced in a study of post-analysis software for immune sequencing data. The TCR beta cDNA libraries carried unique molecular identifiers. TCRdb reprocessed the PCR reads via MiXCR and lists one record per CDR3 protein. This sample has hundreds of thousands of distinct CDR3 sequences, with approximately 57% found just once. No cognate antigen is known for these TCRs. Study-wide findings and caveats: The five TRBV segments detected at higher frequency in patients than in controls included TRBV5-6, TRBV5-1 and TRBV20-1.

Sample: blood. These receptor sequences come from a girl aged 5 to 17 with multiple sclerosis.

The gene calls are TRBV3-1 and TRBJ2-5; D not resolved. Germline V gene data show CDR1 as LGHDT and CDR2 as YNNKEL (reference sequence). Trimming cost V 1 base and J 4 bases, with 16 bases left between them. The CDR3 runs to 16 residues. CDR3 in amino acids: CASSQVSLGYRETQYF. The CDR3 bases are TGTGCCAGCAGCCAAGTCTCCCTCGGGTATCGAGAGACCCAGTACTTC.

The V gene is TRBV4-2, the J gene TRBJ2-3; tentatively, D is TRBD1 or TRBD2 (7 bases each). Germline CDR1 and CDR2: LGHNA and YNFKEQ. V dropped 0 bases and J dropped 1 base, with 14 bases sitting between them. The CDR3 is 17 residues long. CDR3 DNA sequence: TGTGCCAGCAGCCAAGATCTTCCAGGGGGGGGCACAGATACGCAGTATTTT. It codes for CASSQDLPGGGTDTQYF.

The chain employs TRBV3-1 and TRBJ2-5; 7 bases map to TRBD2. Germline V CDR1 and CDR2: LGHDT, YNNKEL (reference sequence). V shed 4 bases, J shed 5 bases, and the junction held 10 bases outside the gene matches. The CDR3 is made up of 15 amino acids. CDR3 nucleotide sequence: TGTGCCAGCAGCCTCGGACTAGTACGTGGGGAGACCCAGTACTTC. This codes for CASSLGLVRGETQYF.

This clonotype has just a few counts. V usage is TRBV5-1 and J usage is TRBJ2-7; 9 nucleotides agree with TRBD1. Germline lookup yields CDR1 SGHRS and CDR2 YFSETQ. With V trimmed by 4 bases and J by 1 base, 6 bases remained unmatched. This CDR3 region has 15 residues. The CDR3 protein is CASSLRDRASYEQYF. CDR3 sequence (DNA): TGCGCCAGCAGCCTCCGGGACAGGGCTTCCTACGAGCAGTACTTC.

The genes are TRBV4-1 and TRBJ1-5, with D maybe TRBD1 (6 bases). V was cut by 1 base and J by 5 bases, with 12 bases left in between. The CDR3 covers 15 residues. Germline V CDR1 and CDR2: MGHRA, YSYEKL. The CDR3 spells CASSQVDRDDQPQHF. The CDR3 DNA sequence: TGCGCCAGCAGCCAAGTGGACAGAGATGATCAGCCCCAGCATTTT.

This rearrangement joins TRBV7-2 to TRBJ1-5; D call uncertain. The CDR3 contains 18 residues. Germline-derived CDR1 and CDR2 are SGHTA and FQGNSA. V lost 6 bases, J lost 2 bases, and 23 bases lay in between. The CDR3, as DNA: TGTGCCAGCAGTGCTCTAGCGGGATCCAGAATTGGCAATCAGCCCCAGCATTTT. This encodes CASSALAGSRIGNQPQHF.

The chain combines TRBV6-5 with TRBJ1-4; 7 bases are shared with TRBD1. Per germline, CDR1 MNHEY and CDR2 SVGAGI. CDR3 length: 15 amino acids. V dropped 0 bases and J dropped 5; count of bases not matched to a gene: 3. The CDR3 is CASSYSRQGNEKLFF. The CDR3 DNA is TGTGCCAGCAGTTACTCGCGACAGGGAAATGAAAAACTGTTTTTT.

V usage is TRBV7-9 and J usage is TRBJ2-5; no firm D call. With 5 bases removed from V and 1 base from J, the gap between germline ends came to 23 bases. Germline lookup yields CDR1 SEHNR and CDR2 FQNEAQ (reference sequence). The CDR3 runs 18 residues. The CDR3 region is CASSRPIGTALIQETQYF. The CDR3 DNA is TGTGCCAGCAGCCGCCCTATTGGAACAGCCTTGATCCAAGAGACCCAGTACTTC. The whole variable domain, remainder taken from reference TRBV7-9 and TRBJ2-5, is DTGVSQNPRHKITKRGQNVTFRCDPISEHNRLYWYRQTLGQGPEFLTYFQNEAQLEKSRLLSDRFSAERPKGSFSTLEIQRTEQGDSAMYLCASSRPIGTALIQETQYFGPGTRLLVL.

The chain joins TRBV5-1 to TRBJ2-7; 7 nucleotides agree with TRBD2. The V and J ends lost 0 bases and 7 bases, in that order; junction bases with no gene match: 4. This CDR3 is 13 amino acids long. In germline, CDR1 is SGHRS, CDR2 YFSETQ. CDR3 nucleotide sequence: TGCGCCAGCAGCTTGGGGCCAGCGGGGGAGCAGTACTTC. Protein sequence: CASSLGPAGEQYF. Full variable domain (missing parts from reference TRBV5-1 and TRBJ2-7): KAGVTQTPRYLIKTRGQQVTLSCSPISGHRSVSWYQQTPGQGLQFLFEYFSETQRNKGNFPGRFSGRQFSNSRSEMNVSTLELGDSALYLCASSLGPAGEQYFGPGTRLTVT.

J is TRBJ1-6 and V is TRBV20-1; 9 bases map to TRBD1. CDR1 DFQATT and CDR2 SNEGSKA come from the germline V gene (reference sequence). CDR3 size: 15 residues. J was trimmed by 5 bases and V by 1 base; bases with no gene match: 3. The CDR3 DNA reads as TGCAGTGCTAGAGCCGGGACAGGGAATAATTCACCCCTCCACTTT. It specifies CSARAGTGNNSPLHF.

This clonotype was found a few times. The chain has TRBV29-1 and TRBJ2-7; 11 nucleotides align to TRBD2. The CDR3 extends over 17 amino acids. Trimming removed 4 bases from V and 3 bases from J; junction bases left unmatched: 14. Germline-derived CDR1 and CDR2 are SQVTM and ANQGSEA. Here the CDR3 reads CSVATYPGTSGVYEQYF. The CDR3 nucleotides read TGCAGCGTTGCAACGTATCCCGGGACTAGCGGTGTCTACGAGCAGTACTTC.

In its sample, this clonotype was seen a few times. The chain combines TRBV29-1 with TRBJ2-1; 8 bases match TRBD1. Germline CDR1 is SQVTM and CDR2 is ANQGSEA. V was clipped by 1 base and J by 6 bases; unmatched bases: 8. This CDR3 spans 15 amino acids. The CDR3 DNA reads as TGCAGCGTTGAAGGGCATCGGGACAGGTCCAATGAGCAGTTCTTC. Its protein product is CSVEGHRDRSNEQFF.

For this clonotype: Because the CDR3 is missing its conserved closing phenylalanine or tryptophan, this is likely a read error. The chain employs TRBV12-3 or TRBV12-4 and TRBJ2-7, with 8 bases identical to TRBD2. With the DNA end fitting TRBJ2-5 better, the J assignment may be wrong. This CDR3 comprises 16 residues. CDR3 coding DNA: TGTGCCAGCAGTTTAACTAGCGGAGGGGCCAAGGGGACCCAGTACTGC. This codes for CASSLTSGGAKGTQYC.

The V gene is TRBV27, the J gene TRBJ1-4, with TRBD1 as a possible D gene (5 bases). V was shortened by 6 bases and J by 1 base, with 18 bases between the two germline ends. The CDR3 loop spans 17 amino acids. CDR1 MNHEY and CDR2 SMNVEV come from the germline V gene (reference sequence). The DNA for the CDR3 is TGTGCCAGCAGCCTAAGCCTCTGGGGGTTAACTAATGAAAAACTGTTTTTT. This codes for CASSLSLWGLTNEKLFF.

This sequence joins TRBV20-1 and TRBJ2-7; TRBD2 matches at 9 bases. The last part of the DNA fits TRBJ2-5 better; the J call may be wrong. The CDR3 totals 13 residues. Germline values: CDR1 DFQATT, CDR2 SNEGSKA (reference sequence). CDR3 protein: CSAEGLALETQYF. The CDR3 region has the DNA TGCAGTGCCGAGGGACTAGCTCTGGAGACCCAGTACTTC.

The chain has TRBV25-1 and TRBJ2-7; possibly TRBD1 for D (6 bases). Trimming shortened V by 6 bases and J by 6 bases, and 18 bases separated the two germline ends. The CDR3 consists of 14 residues. Germline CDR1 and CDR2: MGHDK and SYGVNS. CDR3 coding DNA: TGTGCCAGCAGATCACCAGGGGAAGTGCGCGAGCAGTACTTC. Translation gives CASRSPGEVREQYF.

V is TRBV7-3 and J is TRBJ2-1; 9 nucleotides match TRBD2. CDR3 length: 17 residues. Unmatched junction bases numbered 10, after V lost 1 base and J lost 6 bases. CDR1 and CDR2 (germline): SGHTA, FQGTGA. The CDR3 loop is CASSLKFAGGPSNEQFF. For the CDR3, the DNA is TGTGCCAGCAGCTTAAAGTTTGCGGGAGGGCCGTCCAATGAGCAGTTCTTC.

This clonotype was observed a few times. V is TRBV5-1 and J is TRBJ2-1; D not resolved. Germline loops: CDR1 SGHRS, CDR2 YFSETQ. V was trimmed by 1 base and J by 7 bases, leaving 15 bases between them. The CDR3 contains 15 residues. CDR3 protein: CASSLYRISGNEQFF. The CDR3, as DNA: TGCGCCAGCAGCTTGTACCGGATCTCTGGAAATGAGCAGTTCTTC.

The V call is TRBV6-2 or TRBV6-3, the J call TRBJ2-7; the match to TRBD2 covers 10 bases. This CDR3 has 15 residues. Per germline, CDR1 MNHEY and CDR2 SVGEGT. J was trimmed by 3 bases and V by 0 bases; bases with no gene match: 2. The chain's CDR3 is CASSYSAGGLYEQYF. The CDR3 DNA sequence: TGTGCCAGCAGTTACTCAGCGGGAGGGCTCTACGAGCAGTACTTC.

The chain recombines TRBV3-1 with TRBJ1-2; 12 nucleotides agree with TRBD1. The germline V gene encodes CDR1 LGHDT and CDR2 YNNKEL (reference sequence). The CDR3 loop spans 15 amino acids. Trimming cost V 3 bases and J 7 bases; bases outside gene matches: 6. In DNA, the CDR3 is TGTGCCAGCAGCCAGGCCGGGACAGGGGGCGGTGGCTACACCTTC. The encoded protein is CASSQAGTGGGGYTF.

This clonotype showed up just a few times. In nucleotides, the CDR3 is TGCGCCAGCAGCACAGGACGGATCACCTACGAGCAGTACTTC. The encoded protein is CASSTGRITYEQYF. V and J are TRBV5-1 and TRBJ2-7; maybe TRBD1 (5 bases). The V and J ends lost 4 bases and 2 bases respectively, with 13 bases between them. The germline V gene has CDR1 SGHRS and CDR2 YFSETQ. This CDR3 has 14 residues.